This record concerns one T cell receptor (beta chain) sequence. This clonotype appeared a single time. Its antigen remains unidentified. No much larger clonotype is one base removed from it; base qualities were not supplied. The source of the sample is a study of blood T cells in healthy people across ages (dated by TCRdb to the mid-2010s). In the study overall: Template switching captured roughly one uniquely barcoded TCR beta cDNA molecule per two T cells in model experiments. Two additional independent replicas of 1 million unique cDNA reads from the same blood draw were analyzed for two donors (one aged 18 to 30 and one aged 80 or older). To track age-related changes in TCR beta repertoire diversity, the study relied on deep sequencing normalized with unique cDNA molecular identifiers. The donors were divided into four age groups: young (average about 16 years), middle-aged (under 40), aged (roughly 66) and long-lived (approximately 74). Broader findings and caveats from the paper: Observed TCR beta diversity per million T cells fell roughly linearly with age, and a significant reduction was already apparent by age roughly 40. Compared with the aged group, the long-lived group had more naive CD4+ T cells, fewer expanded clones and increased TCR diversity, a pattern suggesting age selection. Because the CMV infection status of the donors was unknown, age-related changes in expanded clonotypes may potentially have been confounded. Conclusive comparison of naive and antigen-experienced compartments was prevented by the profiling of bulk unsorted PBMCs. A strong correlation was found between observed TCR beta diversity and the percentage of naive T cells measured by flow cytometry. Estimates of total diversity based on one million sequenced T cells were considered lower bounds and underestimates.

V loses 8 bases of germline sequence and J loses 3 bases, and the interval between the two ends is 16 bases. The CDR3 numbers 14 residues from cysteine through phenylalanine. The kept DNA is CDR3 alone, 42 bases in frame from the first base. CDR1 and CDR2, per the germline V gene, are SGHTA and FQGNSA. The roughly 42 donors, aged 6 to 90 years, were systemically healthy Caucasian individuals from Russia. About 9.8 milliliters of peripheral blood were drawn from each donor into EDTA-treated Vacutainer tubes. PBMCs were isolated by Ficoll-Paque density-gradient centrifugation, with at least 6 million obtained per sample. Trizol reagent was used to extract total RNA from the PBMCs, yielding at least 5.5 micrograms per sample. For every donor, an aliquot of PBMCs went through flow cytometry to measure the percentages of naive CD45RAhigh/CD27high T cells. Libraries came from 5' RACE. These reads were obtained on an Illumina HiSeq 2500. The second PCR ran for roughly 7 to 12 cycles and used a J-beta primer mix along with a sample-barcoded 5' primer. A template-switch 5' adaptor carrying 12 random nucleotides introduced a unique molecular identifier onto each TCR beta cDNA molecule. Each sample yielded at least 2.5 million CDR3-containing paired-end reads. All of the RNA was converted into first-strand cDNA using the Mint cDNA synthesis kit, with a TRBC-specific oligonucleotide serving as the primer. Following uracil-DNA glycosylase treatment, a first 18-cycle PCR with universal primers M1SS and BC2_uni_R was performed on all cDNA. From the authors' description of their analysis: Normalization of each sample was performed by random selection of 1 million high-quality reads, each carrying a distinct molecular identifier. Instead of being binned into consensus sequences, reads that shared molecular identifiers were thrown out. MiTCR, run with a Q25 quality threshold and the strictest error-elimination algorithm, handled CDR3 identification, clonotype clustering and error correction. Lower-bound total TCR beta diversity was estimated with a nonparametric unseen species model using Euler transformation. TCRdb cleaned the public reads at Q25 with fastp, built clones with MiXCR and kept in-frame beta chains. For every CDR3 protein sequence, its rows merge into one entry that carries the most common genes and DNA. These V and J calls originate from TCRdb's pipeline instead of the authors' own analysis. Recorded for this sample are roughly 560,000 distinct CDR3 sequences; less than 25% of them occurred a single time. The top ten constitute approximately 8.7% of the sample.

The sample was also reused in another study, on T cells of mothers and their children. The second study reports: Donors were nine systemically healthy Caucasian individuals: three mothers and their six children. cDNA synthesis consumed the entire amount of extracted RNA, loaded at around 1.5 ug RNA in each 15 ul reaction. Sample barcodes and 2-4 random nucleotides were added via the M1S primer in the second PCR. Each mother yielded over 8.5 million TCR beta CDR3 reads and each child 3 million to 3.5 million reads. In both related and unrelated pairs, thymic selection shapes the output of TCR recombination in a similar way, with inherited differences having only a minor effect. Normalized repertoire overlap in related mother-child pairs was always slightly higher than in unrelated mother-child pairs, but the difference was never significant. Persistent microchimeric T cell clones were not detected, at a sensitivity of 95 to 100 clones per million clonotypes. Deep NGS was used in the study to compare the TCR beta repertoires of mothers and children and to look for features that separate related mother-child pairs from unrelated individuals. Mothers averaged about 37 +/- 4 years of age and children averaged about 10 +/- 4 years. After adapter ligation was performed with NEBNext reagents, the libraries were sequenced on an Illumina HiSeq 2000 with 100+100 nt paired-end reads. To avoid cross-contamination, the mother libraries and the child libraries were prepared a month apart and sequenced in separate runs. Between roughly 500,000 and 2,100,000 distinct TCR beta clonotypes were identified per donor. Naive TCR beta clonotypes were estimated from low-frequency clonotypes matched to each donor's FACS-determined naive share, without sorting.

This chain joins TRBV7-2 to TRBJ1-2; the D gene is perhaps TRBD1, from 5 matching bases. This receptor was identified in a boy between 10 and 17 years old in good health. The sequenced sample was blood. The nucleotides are TGTGCCAGCGGGGGACGGGGCCCGGACTATGGCTACACCTTC. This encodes CASGGRGPDYGYTF.